This T cell receptor (beta chain) was identified during a study of blood T cell repertoires in COVID-19. As for the study in general: Researchers got acute and convalescent COVID-19 samples from the United States, Italy and Spain. PBMCs, B-cell-depleted T cells, or T cells were the source of the cDNA or gDNA that made up the material.

The V gene's germline CDR1 is SGHTA and CDR2 FQGNSA. The length of the CDR3 is 15 residues. V was clipped by 1 base and J by 6 bases; unmatched bases: 9. Only one count was recorded for this clone. As handled by the study authors: Nucleated cell counts were estimated from reference gene primer amplification. Some clones are missing from TCRdb's copy, which holds only in-frame ones; the method was immunoSEQ multiplex PCR. The DNA gave D and trimming, while V, J and clone size come from that table. The sample has around 250,000 clones, about four fifths seen once. V is TRBV7-2 and J is TRBJ2-7; TRBD2 matches at 7 bases. Specimen: peripheral blood. The receptor was derived from a woman in her late teens or twenties with acute or convalescent COVID-19. In DNA, the CDR3 is TGTGCCAGCAGCTTAGGAGGGAGGGCCAGGCCCGAGCAGTACTTC. Amino acids: CASSLGGRARPEQYF.